This passage covers 2 T cell receptor beta chains from one sample sequenced in a study of glioma-infiltrating T cells. Amplification of TCR alpha and beta CDR3 regions from RNA used iRepertoire nested multiplex PCR. TCRdb reanalysed the multiplex PCR reads using MiXCR and keeps one entry per CDR3 protein. The table shows about 130,000 distinct CDR3 sequences, with more than 20% occurring only once. The sample taken for sequencing was glioma tissue, nonneoplastic brain tissue, or PBMCs (not recorded which). The receptors shown here come from a human donor with low-grade glioma or glioblastoma, undergoing nonglioma brain surgery, or in good health (not recorded which).

The chain combines TRBV7-3 with TRBJ1-1; 8 nucleotides align to TRBD1. The CDR3 runs 16 residues. Trimming took 1 base from V and 6 from J; bases not matched to a gene: 10. The V gene's germline CDR1 is SGHTA and CDR2 FQGTGA. This CDR3 reads CASSLNTGGSGAEAFF. The CDR3 nucleotides read TGTGCCAGCAGCTTAAACACAGGGGGAAGTGGTGCTGAAGCTTTCTTT.

This clonotype turned up a few times. The gene calls are TRBV12-3 or TRBV12-4 and TRBJ2-5; 11 bases are shared with TRBD1. The CDR3 loop spans 16 amino acids. The J segment lost 5 bases and the V segment lost 4 bases, leaving 9 bases of the junction unmatched. The CDR3 sequence: CASSSNGQGARETQYF. The CDR3 DNA sequence: TGTGCCAGCAGTTCAAACGGACAGGGGGCACGCGAGACCCAGTACTTC.